This T cell receptor (beta chain) emerged from a study of cytomegalovirus exposure and HLA in healthy donors. V was shortened by 2 bases and J by 2 bases, with 19 bases between the two germline ends. This CDR3 is built from 17 residues. Germline V gene sequence: CDR1 LGHNA, CDR2 YSLEER. On this clone itself: Its antigen is as yet unknown.

Whole-study findings and limits: About 87% or about 30% of the time was how often most TCR beta V segments were productive, according to an earlier analysis.

In the PCR, 60 Vbeta and 13 Jbeta primers were used. Clones were sequenced by immunoSEQ multiplex PCR, and TCRdb holds only the in-frame ones, with some missing. This repertoire shows tens of thousands of clones, 72% found once; its top ten account for around 10%. The rearrangement links TRBV4-3 to TRBJ2-7; weak D call: TRBD2 (5 bases). Sequences were obtained from PBMCs. This TCR was recovered from a middle-aged woman in good health and CMV-seropositive. This CDR3 is CASSQQFSTGMTYEQYF. In DNA, the CDR3 is TGCGCCAGCAGCCAACAATTTTCGACCGGGATGACCTACGAGCAGTACTTC.